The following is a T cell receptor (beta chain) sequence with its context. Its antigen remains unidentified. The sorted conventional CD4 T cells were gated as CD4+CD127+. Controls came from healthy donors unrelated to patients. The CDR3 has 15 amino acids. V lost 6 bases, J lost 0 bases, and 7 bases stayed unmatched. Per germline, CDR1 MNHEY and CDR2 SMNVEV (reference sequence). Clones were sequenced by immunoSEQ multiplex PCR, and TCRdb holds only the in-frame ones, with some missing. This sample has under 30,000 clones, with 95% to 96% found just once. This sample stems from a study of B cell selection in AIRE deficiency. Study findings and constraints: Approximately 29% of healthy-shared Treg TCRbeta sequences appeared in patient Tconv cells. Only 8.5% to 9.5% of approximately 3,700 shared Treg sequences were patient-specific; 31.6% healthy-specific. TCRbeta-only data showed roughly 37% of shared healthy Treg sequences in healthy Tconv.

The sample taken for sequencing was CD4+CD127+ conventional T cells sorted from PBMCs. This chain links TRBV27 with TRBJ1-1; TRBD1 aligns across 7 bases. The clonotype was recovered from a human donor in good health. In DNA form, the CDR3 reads TGTGCCAGCAGCATTACGACAGGGATGAACACTGAAGCTTTCTTT. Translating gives CASSITTGMNTEAFF.